Following are 13 T cell receptor beta chains from one sample sequenced in a study of blood T cell repertoires in COVID-19. The assay was immunoSEQ multiplex PCR, and TCRdb's table has in-frame clones only and misses some. The table shows some 120,000 clones, with more than 80% occurring only once. The sample taken for sequencing was peripheral blood. All receptors come from a woman aged 80 or over with COVID-19, enrolled during active disease.

The table lists this clone with a count of one. As DNA, the CDR3 is TGTGCCAGCAGTTTTGGTGGGGGAGGCAATGAAAAACTGTTTTTT. This sequence encodes CASSFGGGGNEKLFF. The J gene is TRBJ1-4, the V gene TRBV5-4, with D tentatively TRBD1 (5 bases). The V end was cut by 5 bases, the J end by 5 bases, with 16 bases between. CDR3 length: 15 amino acids. From germline, CDR1 is SGHNT and CDR2 YYREEE (reference sequence).

The V and J genes are TRBV6-5 and TRBJ2-1; D call uncertain. CDR3 length: 15 residues. V was pared by 2 bases and J by 0 bases, with 8 bases between. The germline V gene encodes CDR1 MNHEY and CDR2 SVGAGI. The CDR3 sequence is CASSYDKPSYNEQFF. DNA of the CDR3: TGTGCCAGCAGTTACGACAAGCCCTCCTACAATGAGCAGTTCTTC.

The chain joins TRBV27 to TRBJ1-5; TRBD1 matches at 10 bases. CDR3 length equals 15 residues. Germline assignment: CDR1 MNHEY and CDR2 SMNVEV (reference sequence). Trimming removed 6 bases from V and 5 bases from J; junction bases left unmatched: 7. The CDR3 loop is CASRPGQGLHQPQHF. As DNA, the CDR3 is TGTGCCAGCAGGCCGGGACAGGGGCTGCATCAGCCCCAGCATTTT.

This rearrangement joins TRBV9 to TRBJ1-3; unclear D gene. V was shortened by 4 bases and J by 0 bases, with 17 bases between the two germline ends. The CDR3 extends over 17 amino acids. Germline V lookup: CDR1 SGDLS, CDR2 YYNGEE. The CDR3 DNA reads TGTGCCAGCAGCCGCATAGCACGGGGATTCTCTGGAAACACCATATATTTT. It translates to CASSRIARGFSGNTIYF. Based on the CDR3 plus reference TRBV9 and TRBJ1-3, the full variable domain is DSGVTQTPKHLITATGQRVTLRCSPRSGDLSVYWYQQSLDQGLQFLIQYYNGEERAKGNILERFSAQQFPDLHSELNLSSLELGDSALYFCASSRIARGFSGNTIYFGEGSWLTVV.

The CDR3 is CASMELLKGYTF. For the CDR3, the DNA is TGTGCCAGCATGGAGTTGTTGAAGGGCTACACCTTC. The chain couples TRBV6-5 to TRBJ1-2; D is unresolved. Per the germline V gene, CDR1 is MNHEY and CDR2 is SVGAGI. V lost 7 bases, J lost 8 bases, and 14 bases lay in between. CDR3 size: 12 residues.

The genes are TRBV19 and TRBJ2-7; D uncertain. Germline lookup yields CDR1 LNHDA and CDR2 SQIVND (reference sequence). V gave up 2 bases and J gave up 2 bases, with 7 bases separating them. The CDR3 contains 13 residues. As DNA, the CDR3 is TGTGCCAGTAGTATAAAGTACACCTACGAGCAGTACTTC. It codes for CASSIKYTYEQYF. Filled out from reference TRBV19 and TRBJ2-7, the complete variable domain reads DGGITQSPKYLFRKEGQNVTLSCEQNLNHDAMYWYRQDPGQGLRLIYYSQIVNDFQKGDIAEGYSVSREKKESFPLTVTSAQKNPTAFYLCASSIKYTYEQYFGPGTRLTVT.

The rearrangement links TRBV29-1 to TRBJ2-1; D might be TRBD2 (6 bases). This CDR3 spans 12 amino acids. V lost 3 bases to trimming and J lost 8 bases, with 11 bases between them. CDR1 SQVTM and CDR2 ANQGSEA come from the germline V gene. This CDR3 is CSVEAGTDEQFF. DNA of the CDR3: TGCAGCGTTGAGGCGGGAACCGATGAGCAGTTCTTC.

The V call is TRBV27, the J call TRBJ2-1, with 8 positions matching TRBD2. The junction had 13 bases not matched to a gene; V was cut back by 2 bases and J by 4 bases. The CDR3 is 18 amino acids. Germline V gives CDR1 MNHEY, CDR2 SMNVEV (reference sequence). The CDR3 spells CASSLKSRGAGDYNEQFF. The CDR3 region has the DNA TGTGCCAGCAGTTTAAAGAGCCGGGGAGCGGGGGATTACAATGAGCAGTTCTTC.

This sequence joins TRBV7-9 and TRBJ1-4, with D possibly TRBD1 on 6 matching bases. V was shortened by 2 bases and J by 8 bases, with 6 bases between the two germline ends. There are 12 residues in the CDR3. Germline CDR1 and CDR2: SEHNR and FQNEAQ (reference sequence). The CDR3 reads CASSLTGEKLFF. CDR3 sequence (DNA): TGTGCCAGCAGCTTAACAGGGGAAAAACTGTTTTTT.

This rearrangement joins TRBV7-2 to TRBJ2-5; D is unclear. Germline CDR1 is SGHTA and CDR2 is FQGNSA. Trimming cost V 5 bases and J 2 bases, with 9 bases left between them. CDR3 length equals 13 residues. CDR3 nucleotides: TGTGCCAGCAGCCGAGACATGCAAGAGACCCAGTACTTC. As protein: CASSRDMQETQYF.

As regards this clone: One junction end does not reproduce the germline sequence, and a read error may be involved. The CDR3 is CASSLLGGDLGETQYF. The DNA for the CDR3 is TGTGCTAGCAGCTTGTTAGGGGGCGATTTGGGAGAGACCCAGTACTTC. The chain employs TRBV7-7 and TRBJ2-5, with TRBD1 matching 7 bases. The CDR3 is made up of 16 amino acids. CDR1 and CDR2 from the germline V gene are SSHAT and FNYEAQ (reference sequence).

The gene calls are TRBV6-5 and TRBJ2-3, with TRBD1 matching over 7 bases. The CDR3 extends over 14 amino acids. Per the germline V gene, CDR1 is MNHEY and CDR2 is SVGAGI. V lost 8 bases to trimming and J lost 0 bases; unmatched junction nucleotides: 5. CDR3 sequence: CASRQGPSTDTQYF. Here the CDR3 DNA reads TGTGCCAGCCGACAGGGCCCTAGCACAGATACGCAGTATTTT.

V gene TRBV12-5 combines with J gene TRBJ2-1; no firm D call. Germline V gene data show CDR1 as LGHNT and CDR2 as FRNRAP. The CDR3 length is 14 residues. V lost 1 base and J 4 bases, leaving 8 bases between the germline ends. The DNA of the CDR3 is TGTGCTAGTGGTTTGGGAACGGTATACAATGAGCAGTTCTTC. Translation: CASGLGTVYNEQFF.